The rows below give T cell receptor beta chains drawn from one sample of a study of blood T cells in healthy people across ages. TCRdb re-derived calls from the 5' RACE reads in MiXCR, one entry per CDR3 protein. The sample lists roughly 680,000 distinct CDR3 sequences, about 51% seen once, with around an eighth in the top ten. The sequenced material came from blood. These receptors were collected from a woman of 80 years or more in good health. CDR3s include the opening cysteine and the closing phenylalanine or tryptophan. A D gene is named only where the DNA matches it firmly. Clone size is stated in some rows and not others, as once, few, many or a class when expanded.

size	V	D	J	DNA	CDR3
few	TRBV7-3	TRBD1	TRBJ1-6	TGTGCCAGCAGCTCGACAGGGGGCTCACCCCTCCACTTT	CASSSTGGSPLHF
-	TRBV15	-	TRBJ2-2	TGTGCCACCAGCAGAGACGCGCTCGACAGCTCGAACACCGGGGAGCTGTTTTTT	CATSRDALDSSNTGELFF
many	TRBV6-5	-	TRBJ2-1	TGTGCCAGCAGCTCCCACACAACTCCGGCCGTTGAGCAGTTCTTC	CASSSHTTPAVEQFF
-	TRBV7-6	-	TRBJ1-2	TGTGCCAGCACCCCTTTGGACCGGCAGTATGGCTACACCTTC	CASTPLDRQYGYTF
few	TRBV12-3/TRBV12-4	-	TRBJ1-3	TGTGCCAGCAGTTTATCCTTCTCTGGAAACACCATATATTTT	CASSLSFSGNTIYF
many	TRBV20-1	TRBD2	TRBJ2-3	TGCAGTGCTAGACGGGGGGGGAGCACAGATACGCAGTATTTT	CSARRGGSTDTQYF
many	TRBV6-4	TRBD2	TRBJ2-1	TGTGCCACCGACCCCCGGGACTACGCCTTGTATGAGCAGTTCTTC	CATDPRDYALYEQFF
-	TRBV12-3/TRBV12-4	-	TRBJ2-3	TGTGCCAGCAGTTTAACGGGACGCCTCACCACAGATATGGAGTATTTT	CASSLTGRLTTDMEYF
-	TRBV2	TRBD2	TRBJ2-7	TGTGCCAGCAGTGAAGCGCGCGGGGGTCTCTACGAGCAGTACTTC	CASSEARGGLYEQYF
-	TRBV20-1	-	TRBJ2-3	TGCAGTGCTAGAGATCTAACGGGAGTCGCGGATACGCAGTATTTT	CSARDLTGVADTQYF
many	TRBV30	-	TRBJ2-2	TGTGCCTGGAGTGTATACGGGTTTAGCACCGGGGAGCTGTTTTTT	CAWSVYGFSTGELFF
-	TRBV12-3/TRBV12-4	TRBD2	TRBJ2-3	TGTGCCAGCAGGCCCACTAGCGGGGAGGCATATGGGCATACGCAGTATTTT	CASRPTSGEAYGHTQYF
many	TRBV5-1	-	TRBJ1-5	TGCGCCAGCAGCTTGGTTGGGGGCGGTCAGCCCCAGCATTTT	CASSLVGGGQPQHF
many	TRBV5-1	TRBD1	TRBJ2-7	TGCGCCAGCAGACTACTACCAGGGGGTTCCTACGAGCAGTACTTC	CASRLLPGGSYEQYF